This entry features one TCR beta chain sequence. What it binds is not known. This entry comes from a study of cytomegalovirus exposure and HLA in healthy donors. Study overall: The same platform used for the approximately 700 first-cohort repertoires was also used for the 120 or so validation repertoires, as a later analysis reported.

CDR1 and CDR2 (germline): SGHAT, FQNNGV. The CDR3 extends over 17 amino acids. The V gene end was trimmed by 2 bases and the J gene end by 1 base; junction bases not matched to a gene: 5. Whole-study findings and limits: Reports indicated that the classifier achieved high specificity and sensitivity in diagnosing cytomegalovirus status.

Measured with immunoSEQ multiplex PCR; TCRdb has only the in-frame clones, and not every one. The table has around 130,000 clones, 88% seen once. This chain joins TRBV11-2 and TRBJ1-6, with TRBD1 matching over 7 bases. The TCR comes from a man between 25 and 39 years old in good health and CMV-seronegative. The sequencing input was PBMCs. DNA for the CDR3: TGTGCCAGCAGCTTACTACAGGGGAGTTCCTATAATTCACCCCTCCACTTT. Its translation is CASSLLQGSSYNSPLHF. Using reference TRBV11-2 and TRBJ1-6 for the parts outside the CDR3, the full variable domain is EAGVAQSPRYKIIEKRQSVAFWCNPISGHATLYWYQQILGQGPKLLIQFQNNGVVDDSQLPKDRFSAERLKGVDSTLKIQPAKLEDSAVYLCASSLLQGSSYNSPLHFGNGTRLTVT.